This entry features one T cell receptor (beta chain) sequence. This specimen belongs to a study of control samples from healthy donors and cancer patients. Sequencing used immunoSEQ multiplex PCR; TCRdb keeps in-frame clones, though not all of them. The sample includes 100,000 to 120,000 clones, under 90% of them seen just once. This receptor was taken from a woman between 45 and 60 years old in good health. Sequenced sample: blood.

As DNA, the CDR3 is TGTGCCAGTAGTCTATCCACAGATACGCAGTATTTT. Its protein product is CASSLSTDTQYF. The chain joins TRBV19 to TRBJ2-3; D gene ambiguous. V gave up 5 bases and J gave up 2 bases, with 5 bases separating them. Germline CDR1 is LNHDA and CDR2 is SQIVND (reference sequence). This CDR3 contains 12 residues.